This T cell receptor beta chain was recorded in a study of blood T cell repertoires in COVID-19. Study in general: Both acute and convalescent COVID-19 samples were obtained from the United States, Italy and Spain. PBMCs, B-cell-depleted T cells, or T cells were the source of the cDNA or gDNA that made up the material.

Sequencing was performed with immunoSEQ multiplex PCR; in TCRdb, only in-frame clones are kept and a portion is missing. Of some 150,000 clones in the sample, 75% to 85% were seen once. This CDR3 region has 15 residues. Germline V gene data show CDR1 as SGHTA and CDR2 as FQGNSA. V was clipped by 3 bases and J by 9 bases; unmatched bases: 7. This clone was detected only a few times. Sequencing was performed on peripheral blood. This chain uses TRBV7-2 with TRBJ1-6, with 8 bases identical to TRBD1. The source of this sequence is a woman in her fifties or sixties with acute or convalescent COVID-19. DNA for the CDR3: TGTGCCAGCAGCTTGAAGACAGGGGAGGTTTCACCCCTCCACTTT. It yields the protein CASSLKTGEVSPLHF.